This T cell receptor beta chain appears in the sequencing data of a study of T cells in localized non-small cell lung cancer. The table came from immunoSEQ multiplex PCR; TCRdb's copy has only in-frame clones and leaves some out. This sample has some 1,900 clones, with approximately 30% found just once. This CDR3 is 13 amino acids long. The V end was cut by 1 base, the J end by 7 bases, with 10 bases between. In germline, CDR1 is MNHGY, CDR2 SAAAGT. This clone was detected a few times. This material consisted of lung tumor tissue, taken before any cancer treatment. The V call is TRBV6-8, the J call TRBJ2-5; D unclear. The TCR comes from a female donor older than 55 with stage I squamous cell lung carcinoma. The DNA of the CDR3 is TGTGCCAGCAGTTACTATGGGTTTGGGACCCAGTACTTC. Protein sequence: CASSYYGFGTQYF.